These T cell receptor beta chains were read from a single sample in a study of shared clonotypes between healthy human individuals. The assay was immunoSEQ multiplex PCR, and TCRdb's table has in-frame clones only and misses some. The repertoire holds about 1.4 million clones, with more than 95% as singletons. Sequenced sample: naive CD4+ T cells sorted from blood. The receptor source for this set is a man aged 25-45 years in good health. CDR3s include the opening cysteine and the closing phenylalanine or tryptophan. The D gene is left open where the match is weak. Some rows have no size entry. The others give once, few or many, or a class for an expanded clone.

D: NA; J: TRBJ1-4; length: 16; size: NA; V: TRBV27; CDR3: CASRYEGHSTNEKLFF; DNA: TGTGCCAGCAGATATGAGGGACATTCAACTAATGAAAAACTGTTTTTT
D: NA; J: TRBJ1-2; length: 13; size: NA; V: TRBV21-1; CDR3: CASSKRRGGGYTF; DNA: TGTGCCAGCAGCAAACGGCGGGGTGGTGGCTACACCTTC
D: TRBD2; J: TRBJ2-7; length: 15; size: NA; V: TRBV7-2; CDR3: CASSLGTSATYEQYF; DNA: TGTGCCAGCAGCCTTGGGACTAGCGCGACCTACGAGCAGTACTTC
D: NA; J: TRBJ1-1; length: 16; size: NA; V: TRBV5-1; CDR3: CASASYGAHMNTEAFF; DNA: TGCGCCAGCGCGTCGTACGGGGCCCACATGAACACTGAAGCTTTCTTT
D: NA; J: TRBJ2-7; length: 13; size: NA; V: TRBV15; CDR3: CATSGSGAYEQYF; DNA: TGTGCCACCAGCGGCTCCGGGGCCTACGAGCAGTACTTC
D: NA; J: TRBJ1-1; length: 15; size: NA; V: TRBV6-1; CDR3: CASRWAGSQNTEAFF; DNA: TGTGCCAGCAGGTGGGCCGGGAGCCAGAACACTGAAGCTTTCTTT
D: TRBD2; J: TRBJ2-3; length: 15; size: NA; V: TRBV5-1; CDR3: CATKSGGRGTDTQYF; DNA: TGCGCCACTAAGTCCGGCGGGAGGGGCACAGATACGCAGTATTTT
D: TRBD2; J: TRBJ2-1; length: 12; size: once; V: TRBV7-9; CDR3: CASSSGLASQFF; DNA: TGTGCCAGCAGCTCGGGACTAGCGAGTCAGTTCTTC
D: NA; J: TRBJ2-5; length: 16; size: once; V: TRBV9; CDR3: CASSGYSGTHGETQYF; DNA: TGTGCCAGCAGCGGTTATTCCGGGACACATGGAGAGACCCAGTACTTC
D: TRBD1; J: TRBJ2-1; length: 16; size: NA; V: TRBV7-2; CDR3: CASSRLPGTAYNEQFF; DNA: TGTGCCAGCAGCCGGCTTCCCGGGACAGCCTACAATGAGCAGTTCTTC
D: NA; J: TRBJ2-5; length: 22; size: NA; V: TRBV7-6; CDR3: CASSLAEATRVGLSAYQETQYF; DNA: TGTGCCAGCAGCTTAGCTGAGGCGACCAGGGTTGGGTTATCGGCGTACCAAGAGACCCAGTACTTC
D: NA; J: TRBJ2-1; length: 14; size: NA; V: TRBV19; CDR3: CASSGDWRVDEQFF; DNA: TGTGCCAGTAGTGGGGACTGGAGGGTCGATGAGCAGTTCTTC
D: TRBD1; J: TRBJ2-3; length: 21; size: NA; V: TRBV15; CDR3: CATSRDPVYPLTGQITDTQYF; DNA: TGTGCCACCAGCAGAGATCCCGTCTACCCCCTAACGGGACAGATAACAGATACGCAGTATTTT
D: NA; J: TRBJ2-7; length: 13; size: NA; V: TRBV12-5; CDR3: CASGVPPAYEQYF; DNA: TGTGCTAGTGGCGTCCCCCCTGCCTACGAGCAGTACTTC
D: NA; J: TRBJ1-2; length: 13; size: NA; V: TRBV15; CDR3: CATSMGRDYGYTF; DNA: TGTGCCACCAGCATGGGGCGCGACTATGGCTACACCTTC
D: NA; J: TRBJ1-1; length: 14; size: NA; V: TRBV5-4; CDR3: CASSLGQGRTEAFF; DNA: TGTGCCAGCAGCTTGGGTCAGGGGAGGACTGAAGCTTTCTTT
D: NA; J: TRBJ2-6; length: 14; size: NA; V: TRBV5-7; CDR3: CASSPGNGANVLTF; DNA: TGTGCCAGCAGCCCAGGGAATGGGGCCAACGTCCTGACTTTC
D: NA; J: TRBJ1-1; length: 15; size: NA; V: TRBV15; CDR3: CATSPSPLGTTEAFF; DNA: TGTGCCACCAGCCCCTCCCCTCTAGGGACGACTGAAGCTTTCTTT
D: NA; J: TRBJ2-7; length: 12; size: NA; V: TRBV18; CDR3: CASSPEGDEQYF; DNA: TGTGCCAGCTCACCTGAGGGTGACGAGCAGTACTTC
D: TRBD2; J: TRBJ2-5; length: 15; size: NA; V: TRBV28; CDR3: CASNLLAGGRETQYF; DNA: TGTGCCAGCAACTTACTAGCGGGAGGGAGAGAGACCCAGTACTTC
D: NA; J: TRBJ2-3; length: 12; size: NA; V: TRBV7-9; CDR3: CASSLQGDTQYF; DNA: TGTGCCAGCAGCCTACAGGGAGATACGCAGTATTTT
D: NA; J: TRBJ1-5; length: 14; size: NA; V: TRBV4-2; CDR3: CASSHNAGNQPQHF; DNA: TGTGCCAGCAGCCACAACGCTGGGAATCAGCCCCAGCATTTT
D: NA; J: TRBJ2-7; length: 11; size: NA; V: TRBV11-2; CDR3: CASSWGLEQYF; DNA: TGTGCCAGCAGCTGGGGCCTCGAGCAGTACTTC
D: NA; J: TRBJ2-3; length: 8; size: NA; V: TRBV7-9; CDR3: CASTDQYF; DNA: TGTGCCAGCACCGACCAATATTTT
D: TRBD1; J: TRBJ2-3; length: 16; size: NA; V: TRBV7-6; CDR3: CASIPIGGIGTDTQYF; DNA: TGTGCCAGCATCCCTATAGGGGGCATAGGCACAGATACGCAGTATTTT
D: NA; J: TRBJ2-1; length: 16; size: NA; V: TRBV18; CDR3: CASSPVRASSYNEQFF; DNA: TGTGCCAGCTCACCCGTGAGGGCCTCCTCCTACAATGAGCAGTTCTTC
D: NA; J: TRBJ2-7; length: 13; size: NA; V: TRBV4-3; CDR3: CASSPEEGYEQYF; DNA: TGCGCCAGCAGCCCCGAAGAGGGCTACGAGCAGTACTTC
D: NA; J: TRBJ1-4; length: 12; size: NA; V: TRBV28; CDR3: CASSFGVGKLFF; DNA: TGTGCCAGCAGTTTCGGGGTTGGGAAACTGTTTTTT